This TCR beta chain stems from a study of neoadjuvant anti-PD-1 for oral cavity cancer. Study-level findings and limits: Non-responders to neoadjuvant nivolumab had significantly more clonal PBMC T cells than responders.

Using immunoSEQ multiplex PCR, the repertoire was profiled, and TCRdb retains in-frame clones only, with some absent. The sample consists of 8,500 to 10,000 clones, around 68% of them appearing once. Time point of the sample: after neoadjuvant nivolumab, at surgical resection. The patients had HPV-negative, locally advanced oral cavity squamous cell carcinoma. Worth noting for this clone: Its matching antigen is unknown.

Germline loops: CDR1 KGHSH, CDR2 LQKENI. The CDR3 length is 16 residues. Trimming removed 2 bases from V and 7 bases from J, with 17 bases in between. The sequencing used PBMCs, collected after nivolumab (anti-PD-1) treatment. The chain joins TRBV18 to TRBJ1-4; a weak D match, TRBD1 (5 bases). This clonotype originated in a person aged 35-79 years with oral cavity squamous cell carcinoma. The DNA of the CDR3 is TGTGCCAGCTCACCAACGGCCGGGACCCAGGGTGAAAAACTGTTTTTT. This translates into CASSPTAGTQGEKLFF.